This T cell receptor (beta chain) was retrieved from a study of blood T cell repertoires in COVID-19. V shed 7 bases, J shed 6 bases, and the junction held 8 bases outside the gene matches. CDR3 length: 15 residues. Per the germline V gene, CDR1 is SEHNR and CDR2 is FQNEAQ (reference sequence). This table comes from immunoSEQ multiplex PCR, and its TCRdb copy is limited to in-frame clones, with some not included. The repertoire includes 130,000 to 150,000 clones, more than 75% of them detected once, and more than 3.5% sits in the top ten. Sequences were obtained from peripheral blood. The sequence derives from a middle-aged woman with acute or convalescent COVID-19. This chain connects TRBV7-9 to TRBJ2-1; 11 nucleotides agree with TRBD2. The CDR3 loop reads CASTRSGGASNEQFF. DNA for the CDR3: TGTGCCAGCACACGTAGCGGGGGGGCGTCCAATGAGCAGTTCTTC.